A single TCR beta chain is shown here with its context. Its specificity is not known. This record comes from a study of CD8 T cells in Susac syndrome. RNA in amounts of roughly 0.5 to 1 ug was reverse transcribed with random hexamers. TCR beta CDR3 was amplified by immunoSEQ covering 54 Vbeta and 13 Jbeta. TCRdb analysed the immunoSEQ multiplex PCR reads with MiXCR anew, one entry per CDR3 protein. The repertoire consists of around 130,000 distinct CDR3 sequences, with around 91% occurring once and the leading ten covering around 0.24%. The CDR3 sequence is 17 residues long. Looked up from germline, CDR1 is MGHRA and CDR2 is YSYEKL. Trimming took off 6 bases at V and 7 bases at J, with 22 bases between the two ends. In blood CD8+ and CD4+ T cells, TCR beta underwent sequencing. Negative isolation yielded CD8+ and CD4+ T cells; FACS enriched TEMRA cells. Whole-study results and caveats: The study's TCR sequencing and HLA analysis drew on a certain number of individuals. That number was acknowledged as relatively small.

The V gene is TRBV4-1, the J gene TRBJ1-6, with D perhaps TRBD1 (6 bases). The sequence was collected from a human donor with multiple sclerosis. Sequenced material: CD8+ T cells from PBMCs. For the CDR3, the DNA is TGCGCCAGCAGTCCTAACCGGGACACTAACTGGAATTCACCCCTCCACTTT. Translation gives CASSPNRDTNWNSPLHF.